The 32 T cell receptor beta chains presented below share a single source sample, sequenced in a study of siplizumab effects on memory and regulatory T cells. Clones were read by immunoSEQ multiplex PCR, and TCRdb kept only the in-frame ones, dropping some. The table has roughly 92,000 clones, approximately 95% seen once. Sequencing was done on a sample of non-Treg CD4+ T cells sorted from blood. These receptors were taken from a human donor in good health.

The J gene is TRBJ2-1, the V gene TRBV15; 8 positions agree with TRBD1. With V trimmed by 5 bases and J by 9 bases, 9 bases remained unmatched. Germline V gene data show CDR1 as LNHNV and CDR2 as YYDKDF (reference sequence). The length of the CDR3 is 14 residues. The CDR3 DNA is TGTGCCACCAGCGTTTGGGACAGGACGGCTGAGCAGTTCTTC. This encodes CATSVWDRTAEQFF.

This clone appeared once. V usage is TRBV18 and J usage is TRBJ1-3; D uncertain. Per germline, CDR1 KGHSH and CDR2 LQKENI. CDR3 length: 15 residues. V lost 5 bases to trimming and J lost 0 bases, with 11 bases between them. CDR3 loop: CASSIRLSSGNTIYF. The CDR3 DNA reads as TGTGCCAGCTCAATCAGACTAAGCTCTGGAAACACCATATATTTT.

The rearrangement joins TRBV11-3 to TRBJ2-1; 7 bases align to TRBD2. The CDR3 contains 19 residues. Germline CDR1 SGHNT, CDR2 YENEEA. Trimming cost V 5 bases and J 4 bases; bases outside gene matches: 20. The CDR3 nucleotides read TGTGCCAGCAGCCCGAGTGATTCGGGAGGCACCAGACCTTACAATGAGCAGTTCTTC. Translation: CASSPSDSGGTRPYNEQFF.

V and J are TRBV6-6 and TRBJ2-1, with 8 bases aligning to TRBD2. This CDR3 contains 15 residues. V lost 2 bases, J lost 7 bases, and 7 bases stayed unmatched. The germline V gene encodes CDR1 MNHNY and CDR2 SVGAGI (reference sequence). The CDR3 nucleotides are TGTGCCAGCAGTTACGGTCGGGGGGGCCCTAATGAGCAGTTCTTC. Amino acid sequence: CASSYGRGGPNEQFF.

This clone was recorded only once. DNA for the CDR3: TGCGCCAGCAGCTTAGTACAGACGGCGAACACTGAAGCTTTCTTT. Translating gives CASSLVQTANTEAFF. The chain has TRBV5-1 and TRBJ1-1; D is ambiguous. V lost 2 bases and J 1 base, leaving 12 bases between the germline ends. The CDR3 has 15 amino acids. Germline V gene sequence: CDR1 SGHRS, CDR2 YFSETQ. Supplemented by reference TRBV5-1 and TRBJ1-1, the full variable domain reads KAGVTQTPRYLIKTRGQQVTLSCSPISGHRSVSWYQQTPGQGLQFLFEYFSETQRNKGNFPGRFSGRQFSNSRSEMNVSTLELGDSALYLCASSLVQTANTEAFFGQGTRLTVV.

V usage is TRBV29-1 and J usage is TRBJ2-2; possibly TRBD1 for D (7 bases). V was trimmed by 1 base and J by 13 bases, leaving 37 bases between them. The CDR3 runs to 20 residues. Looked up from germline, CDR1 is SQVTM and CDR2 is ANQGSEA. Here the CDR3 DNA reads TGCAGCGTTGAAGCTCGGCCAGGGGGAGGACCGTCCCAAACCGCCCGGGCGCTGTTTTTT. It codes for CSVEARPGGGPSQTARALFF.

The chain combines TRBV5-1 with TRBJ1-5; tentatively, D is TRBD1 (5 bases). CDR1 and CDR2 (germline): SGHRS, YFSETQ. V lost 0 bases, J lost 4 bases, and 11 bases lay in between. The length of the CDR3 is 15 residues. CDR3 sequence: CASSLGSGINQPQHF. CDR3 bases: TGCGCCAGCAGCTTGGGATCAGGGATTAATCAGCCCCAGCATTTT.

The rearrangement links TRBV7-2 to TRBJ1-1; D is possibly TRBD1 (5 bases). Trimming took 3 bases from V and 3 from J, leaving 14 bases between them. Germline lookup yields CDR1 SGHTA and CDR2 FQGNSA. This CDR3 comprises 15 residues. CDR3 nucleotides: TGTGCCAGCAGCTTGAGGTCAGGGTTGGACACTGAAGCTTTCTTT. Translation gives CASSLRSGLDTEAFF.

In this sample, this clone turned up a few times. The rearrangement links TRBV9 to TRBJ1-6; D is possibly TRBD1 (5 bases). Trimming took 4 bases from V and 6 from J, leaving 14 bases between them. Germline V gene sequence: CDR1 SGDLS, CDR2 YYNGEE. This CDR3 has 15 residues. The chain's CDR3 is CASSTGTVVNSPLHF. The CDR3 nucleotides read TGTGCCAGCAGCACCGGGACCGTCGTTAATTCACCCCTCCACTTT. Combining the CDR3 with reference TRBV9 and TRBJ1-6 gives the whole variable domain DSGVTQTPKHLITATGQRVTLRCSPRSGDLSVYWYQQSLDQGLQFLIQYYNGEERAKGNILERFSAQQFPDLHSELNLSSLELGDSALYFCASSTGTVVNSPLHFGNGTRLTVT.

This chain joins TRBV7-3 and TRBJ2-5, with TRBD2 identical over 8 bases. CDR3 length equals 15 residues. J was trimmed by 4 bases and V by 3 bases; bases with no gene match: 7. Germline lookup yields CDR1 SGHTA and CDR2 FQGTGA. Here the CDR3 reads CASSFIGGAIETQYF. The CDR3 DNA reads TGTGCCAGCAGCTTTATCGGGGGGGCCATAGAGACCCAGTACTTC. Filled out from reference TRBV7-3 and TRBJ2-5, the complete variable domain reads GAGVSQTPSNKVTEKGKYVELRCDPISGHTALYWYRQSLGQGPEFLIYFQGTGAADDSGLPNDRFFAVRPEGSVSTLKIQRTERGDSAVYLCASSFIGGAIETQYFGPGTRLLVL.

The chain recombines TRBV5-1 with TRBJ1-1, with D unresolved. V was cut by 2 bases and J by 3 bases, with 20 bases left in between. Germline values: CDR1 SGHRS, CDR2 YFSETQ. The CDR3 totals 17 residues. CDR3 in DNA: TGCGCCAGCAGCTTATCTGGGGATCCCCATATTGACACTGAAGCTTTCTTT. The encoded protein is CASSLSGDPHIDTEAFF. Complete variable domain (other parts from reference TRBV5-1 and TRBJ1-1): KAGVTQTPRYLIKTRGQQVTLSCSPISGHRSVSWYQQTPGQGLQFLFEYFSETQRNKGNFPGRFSGRQFSNSRSEMNVSTLELGDSALYLCASSLSGDPHIDTEAFFGQGTRLTVV.

Of note for this clone: One end of the junction does not line up with germline, which may come from a read error. Other DNA sequences in this sample translate to the same CDR3. CDR3 in amino acids: CASAESRGTEAFF. The CDR3 DNA reads as TGTGCCAGCGCCGAATCCAGGGGCACTGAAGCCTTCTTT. This rearrangement joins TRBV6-4 to TRBJ1-1; weak D call: TRBD1 (6 bases). The germline V gene encodes CDR1 MRHNA and CDR2 SNTAGT. The CDR3 runs to 13 residues.

The V gene is TRBV5-4, the J gene TRBJ1-6; no definite D call. Germline V gene sequence: CDR1 SGHNT, CDR2 YYREEE (reference sequence). The CDR3 has 15 amino acids. Trimming took off 0 bases at V and 3 bases at J, with 7 bases between the two ends. CDR3 bases: TGTGCCAGCAGCTTGGACAACCTCTATAATTCACCCCTCCACTTT. It is translated as CASSLDNLYNSPLHF.

V and J are TRBV7-9 and TRBJ2-2, with 10 bases that match TRBD1. CDR3 length: 15 residues. J lost 5 bases, V lost 1 base, and 1 base had no gene match. Per germline, CDR1 SEHNR and CDR2 FQNEAQ (reference sequence). In DNA, the CDR3 is TGTGCCAGCAGCTTAGGGGACAGGGGAACCGGGGAGCTGTTTTTT. This encodes CASSLGDRGTGELFF.

The chain has TRBV18 and TRBJ1-2; the match to TRBD1 covers 7 bases. The CDR3 runs to 14 residues. The junction had 5 bases not matched to a gene; V was cut back by 3 bases and J by 4 bases. The V gene's germline CDR1 is KGHSH and CDR2 LQKENI. The CDR3, as DNA: TGTGCCAGCTCACCCCCGGGACAGTCCTATGGCTACACCTTC. The encoded protein is CASSPPGQSYGYTF. Full variable domain (missing parts from reference TRBV18 and TRBJ1-2): NAGVMQNPRHLVRRRGQEARLRCSPMKGHSHVYWYRQLPEEGLKFMVYLQKENIIDESGMPKERFSAEFPKEGPSILRIQQVVRGDSAAYFCASSPPGQSYGYTFGSGTRLTVV.

V and J are TRBV29-1 and TRBJ2-2, with TRBD1 as a possible D gene (7 bases). Germline CDR1 is SQVTM and CDR2 is ANQGSEA. The CDR3 length is 15 residues. Between the trimmed V and J ends, which lost 3 bases and 4 bases, there was a span of 15 bases. The DNA for the CDR3 is TGCAGCGTTGAGGTAGGAGGGGGCTCCACCGGGGAGCTGTTTTTT. Translating gives CSVEVGGGSTGELFF.

This chain uses TRBV9 with TRBJ2-7; 7 nucleotides align to TRBD2. J was trimmed by 3 bases and V by 4 bases; bases with no gene match: 7. CDR1 is SGDLS and CDR2 is YYNGEE in the germline V gene. There are 14 residues in the CDR3. The DNA for the CDR3 is TGTGCCAGCAGCTCCAGCGGGACTAACTACGAGCAGTACTTC. Translated, it gives CASSSSGTNYEQYF.

V is TRBV11-2 and J is TRBJ2-5; no definite D call. The ends were cut back, 3 bases at V and 2 bases at J, with 13 bases in the middle. The CDR3 is 15 residues long. CDR1 is SGHAT and CDR2 is FQNNGV in the germline V gene. The CDR3 DNA is TGTGCCAGCAGCTTTCGGAGCCAGCTTCAAGAGACCCAGTACTTC. This encodes CASSFRSQLQETQYF. The whole variable domain, remainder taken from reference TRBV11-2 and TRBJ2-5, is EAGVAQSPRYKIIEKRQSVAFWCNPISGHATLYWYQQILGQGPKLLIQFQNNGVVDDSQLPKDRFSAERLKGVDSTLKIQPAKLEDSAVYLCASSFRSQLQETQYFGPGTRLLVL.

The rearrangement links TRBV4-2 to TRBJ2-7; 13 positions agree with TRBD2. With V trimmed by 5 bases and J by 5 bases, 6 bases remained unmatched. The V gene's germline CDR1 is LGHNA and CDR2 YNFKEQ. The CDR3 runs to 15 residues. As DNA, the CDR3 is TGTGCCAGCAGCTGGACTAGCGGGAGCATAAACGAGCAGTACTTC. Translating gives CASSWTSGSINEQYF.

The gene calls are TRBV6-5 and TRBJ2-3, with D perhaps being TRBD1 or TRBD2 (5 bases each). Germline assignment: CDR1 MNHEY and CDR2 SVGAGI. This CDR3 is 15 amino acids long. The V end was cut by 2 bases, the J end by 3 bases, with 12 bases between. The CDR3, as DNA: TGTGCCAGCAGTTACGAGGGGCGCGGGACAGATACGCAGTATTTT. It translates to CASSYEGRGTDTQYF.

This clone was observed a single time. The rearrangement joins TRBV4-1 to TRBJ2-5; 11 bases match TRBD2. The J call is doubtful: the DNA matches TRBJ2-7 better. The CDR3 has 18 amino acids. Germline-derived CDR1 and CDR2 are MGHRA and YSYEKL. CDR3: CASSQDLSGSGRASEQYF. CDR3 bases: TGCGCCAGCAGCCAAGATCTCTCGGGTAGCGGGAGGGCCTCCGAGCAGTACTTC.

This chain connects TRBV4-2 to TRBJ1-3; 9 positions agree with TRBD1. The junction had 6 bases not matched to a gene; V was cut back by 0 bases and J by 6 bases. The germline V gene encodes CDR1 LGHNA and CDR2 YNFKEQ. This CDR3 comprises 16 residues. The CDR3: CASSQDFDRGSNTIYF. Here the CDR3 DNA reads TGTGCCAGCAGCCAAGATTTCGACAGGGGGTCAAACACCATATATTTT.

J is TRBJ1-2 and V is TRBV30; no reliable D call. The CDR3 contains 12 residues. The V gene's germline CDR1 is GTSNPN and CDR2 SVGIG (reference sequence). The V and J ends lost 1 base and 4 bases respectively, with 7 bases between them. DNA for the CDR3: TGTGCCTGGAGTGCTACCGCCTATGGCTACACCTTC. Translating it yields CAWSATAYGYTF.

CDR3 residues: CASSESVRGEIGYTF. CDR3 DNA sequence: TGTGCCAGCAGTGAATCCGTCAGGGGAGAGATCGGCTACACCTTC. J is TRBJ1-2 and V is TRBV25-1, with a weak D call TRBD1 (6 bases). Germline V lookup: CDR1 MGHDK, CDR2 SYGVNS. CDR3 length: 15 amino acids. V lost 1 base to trimming and J lost 8 bases, with 17 bases between them.

V gene TRBV15 combines with J gene TRBJ2-2; D not certain. Germline CDR1 and CDR2: LNHNV and YYDKDF (reference sequence). This CDR3 is built from 15 residues. Trimming shortened V by 0 bases and J by 0 bases, and 5 bases separated the two germline ends. Here the CDR3 DNA reads TGTGCCACCAGCAGAGATCGGGCGAACACCGGGGAGCTGTTTTTT. This encodes CATSRDRANTGELFF.

About this clone itself: A read error may account for a junction end that differs from germline. The chain employs TRBV7-6 and TRBJ2-7; unclear D gene. CDR3 size: 16 residues. Germline CDR1 is SGHVS and CDR2 is FNYEAQ. Written as DNA, the CDR3 is TGTGCCAGCAGCTTAGCGGTGGCACCAGTTTCCTCCGAGCAGTACTTC. Translated, it gives CASSLAVAPVSSEQYF.

This chain connects TRBV7-2 to TRBJ1-1, with a possible D match to TRBD1 (5 bases). V lost 3 bases and J 7 bases, leaving 12 bases between the germline ends. CDR3 length equals 13 residues. Looked up from germline, CDR1 is SGHTA and CDR2 is FQGNSA. CDR3 residues: CASSFDSRGEAFF. The DNA of the CDR3 is TGTGCCAGCAGCTTTGACAGTCGCGGTGAAGCTTTCTTT.

V gene TRBV18 combines with J gene TRBJ2-2; no reliable D call. The ends were cut back, 3 bases at V and 0 bases at J, with 14 bases in the middle. This CDR3 has 17 amino acids. Germline assignment: CDR1 KGHSH and CDR2 LQKENI. CDR3 region: CASSPLTTLANTGELFF. The CDR3 nucleotides read TGTGCCAGCTCACCTCTGACAACACTCGCGAACACCGGGGAGCTGTTTTTT.

The chain couples TRBV4-1 to TRBJ1-3; D not certain. The V gene lost 1 base and the J gene lost 4 bases, with 11 bases spanning the gap. CDR3 size: 15 residues. Per the germline V gene, CDR1 is MGHRA and CDR2 is YSYEKL. The CDR3 DNA is TGCGCCAGCAGCCAAGTTTGGGATCACGGAAACACCATATATTTT. Protein product: CASSQVWDHGNTIYF.

The V and J genes are TRBV30 and TRBJ2-7, with D perhaps matching TRBD1 (6 bases). The CDR3 is 12 amino acids. Germline V gene data show CDR1 as GTSNPN and CDR2 as SVGIG (reference sequence). Trimming took off 5 bases at V and 5 bases at J, with 13 bases between the two ends. The CDR3 spells CAWATGTHEQYF. The CDR3 nucleotides are TGTGCCTGGGCCACAGGGACCCACGAGCAGTACTTC.

This CDR3 is CASSLRDSRKEQFF. The CDR3 nucleotides read TGTGCCAGCAGCCTCCGGGACTCAAGAAAGGAGCAGTTCTTC. V and J are TRBV14 and TRBJ2-1; maybe TRBD2 (6 bases). The CDR3 length is 14 residues. Germline loops: CDR1 SGHDN, CDR2 FVKESK. V lost 4 bases to trimming and J lost 10 bases, with 17 bases between them.

The chain couples TRBV29-1 to TRBJ2-4; possibly TRBD1 for D (6 bases). The CDR3 runs 13 residues. In germline, CDR1 is SQVTM, CDR2 ANQGSEA. Trimming cost V 2 bases and J 6 bases, with 11 bases left between them. The CDR3 region has the DNA TGCAGCGTTGAAAAGGGCAGGGGAAACATTCAGTACTTC. This codes for CSVEKGRGNIQYF.